This T cell receptor beta chain is drawn from a study of cytomegalovirus exposure and HLA in healthy donors. In this sample, this clone turned up a few times. The V gene end was trimmed by 4 bases and the J gene end by 9 bases; junction bases not matched to a gene: 6. This CDR3 comprises 15 residues. Germline lookup yields CDR1 SNHLY and CDR2 FYNNEI. Assay: immunoSEQ multiplex PCR; the TCRdb copy retains only in-frame clones and omits some. Of under 400,000 clones in the sample, 88% were seen once. This sequence joins TRBV2 and TRBJ2-1; 13 bases map to TRBD2. The receptor's source is a man aged 25 to 40 in good health and CMV-seronegative. Sequences were obtained from PBMCs. CDR3 sequence reads: CASSVTSGGRGEQFF. The CDR3 nucleotides are TGTGCCAGCAGTGTGACTAGCGGGGGGCGGGGTGAGCAGTTCTTC.